This TCR beta chain is from a study of blood T cell repertoires in COVID-19. Study as a whole: Both acute and convalescent COVID-19 samples were obtained from the United States, Italy and Spain. T cells, B-cell-depleted T cells, or PBMCs provided the cDNA or gDNA that served as material.

The authors' processing: Scientists estimated how many nucleated cells there were by amplifying reference gene primers. Repertoires were generated with immunoSEQ multiplex PCR, while TCRdb's copy carries only in-frame clones and drops some. V and J calls and clone size are copied from that table; D and trimming were computed from the DNA. Of 90,000 to 120,000 clones detected, more than 90% appear once; the ten largest clones hold 5.7%. V was pared by 0 bases and J by 4 bases, with 6 bases between. The germline gives CDR1 MNHEY, CDR2 SVGAGI. The CDR3 is 14 residues long. The chain combines TRBV6-5 with TRBJ1-4; D uncertain. The specimen sequenced was peripheral blood. This TCR derives from a man aged 70-80 years with acute or convalescent COVID-19. The CDR3 region has the DNA TGTGCCAGCAGTTACTCTCGGGGTAATGAAAAACTGTTTTTT. Translating gives CASSYSRGNEKLFF.